A single sample gave rise to the 31 T cell receptor beta chains below, sequenced in a study of blood T cell repertoires in COVID-19. This table comes from immunoSEQ multiplex PCR, and its TCRdb copy is limited to in-frame clones, with some not included. The sample has 50,000 to 75,000 clones, 87% seen once. The sequenced sample consisted of peripheral blood. The source of these receptors is a man in his 60s with acute or convalescent COVID-19.

The chain joins TRBV4-3 to TRBJ1-1, with D unclear. CDR3 length: 19 residues. Germline CDR1 reads LGHNA; CDR2 reads YSLEER. V gave up 0 bases and J gave up 1 base, with 21 bases separating them. The CDR3 DNA follows: TGCGCCAGCAGCCAAGAAGATTGGGGAGAATTTTTGGGGAACACTGAAGCTTTCTTT. This encodes CASSQEDWGEFLGNTEAFF.

The sample holds one count of this clone. J is TRBJ1-1 and V is TRBV12-3 or TRBV12-4, with D perhaps TRBD1 (5 bases). V lost 5 bases to trimming and J lost 0 bases, with 7 bases between them. CDR3 length: 13 residues. The CDR3 sequence: CASSPTVNTEAFF. CDR3 coding DNA: TGTGCCAGCAGTCCGACAGTGAACACTGAAGCTTTCTTT.

The genes are TRBV18 and TRBJ2-6; TRBD2 matches 9 bases. J was trimmed by 3 bases and V by 3 bases; bases with no gene match: 0. This CDR3 has 15 amino acids. The V gene's germline CDR1 is KGHSH and CDR2 LQKENI. CDR3 protein: CASSPSGGGANVLTF. CDR3 sequence (DNA): TGTGCCAGCTCACCTAGCGGGGGTGGGGCCAACGTCCTGACTTTC.

V and J are TRBV11-2 and TRBJ2-3, with TRBD1 as a possible D gene (5 bases). CDR3 length: 16 amino acids. CDR1 is SGHAT, CDR2 FQNNGV, per germline. V was shortened by 1 base and J by 1 base, with 12 bases between the two germline ends. Written as DNA, the CDR3 is TGTGCCAGCAGCTTAGTTGGGTCAGGGCGCACAGATACGCAGTATTTT. Encoded protein: CASSLVGSGRTDTQYF.

V gene TRBV19 combines with J gene TRBJ1-5; D is unclear. The CDR3 is made up of 12 amino acids. The V gene lost 0 bases and the J gene lost 7 bases, with 4 bases spanning the gap. Germline V gene data show CDR1 as LNHDA and CDR2 as SQIVND (reference sequence). The CDR3 DNA is TGTGCCAGTAGTATAGAGCGCCAGCCCCAGCATTTT. Translating gives CASSIERQPQHF.

The chain uses TRBV7-2 and TRBJ1-2; 8 bases fit TRBD1. This CDR3 comprises 15 residues. Losses at the gene ends were 4 bases for V and 7 bases for J; bases not matched to a gene: 11. In germline, CDR1 is SGHTA, CDR2 FQGNSA. The CDR3 loop reads CASSWLDRVEVGYTF. The CDR3, as DNA: TGTGCCAGCAGCTGGTTGGACAGGGTAGAGGTTGGCTACACCTTC.

The chain is built from TRBV24-1 and TRBJ1-5; 7 bases line up with TRBD1. Germline CDR1 is KGHDR and CDR2 is SFDVKD. The CDR3 has 15 amino acids. The trim removed 12 bases at V and 0 bases at J, leaving 10 bases unmatched. The chain's CDR3 is CAPPGGNYSNQPQHF. The CDR3 region has the DNA TGTGCCCCACCAGGGGGAAATTATAGCAATCAGCCCCAGCATTTT.

A single count supports this clone. The chain uses TRBV5-1 and TRBJ1-6, with 10 positions matching TRBD1. Germline-derived CDR1 and CDR2 are SGHRS and YFSETQ. CDR3 length equals 14 residues. V shed 4 bases, J shed 7 bases, and the junction held 2 bases outside the gene matches. In DNA form, the CDR3 reads TGCGCCAGCAGCGGGACAGGGGACAATTCACCCCTCCACTTT. Translating gives CASSGTGDNSPLHF.

In its sample, this clone was seen a few times. The genes are TRBV19 and TRBJ1-2; possibly TRBD1 for D (5 bases). V lost 1 base to trimming and J lost 5 bases, with 8 bases between them. This CDR3 spans 13 amino acids. Germline values: CDR1 LNHDA, CDR2 SQIVND (reference sequence). The CDR3 DNA sequence: TGTGCCAGTAGTATAGCCAGGGATTATGGCTACACCTTC. Its protein product is CASSIARDYGYTF.

This chain uses TRBV16 with TRBJ1-1; 11 nucleotides match TRBD1. This CDR3 contains 20 residues. Germline V gene sequence: CDR1 KGHSY, CDR2 FQNENV. The ends lost 0 bases at V and 2 bases at J; junction bases unmatched: 14. CDR3 nucleotide sequence: TGTGCCAGCAGCCAATCGGTGGACAGGGGGCAGATTTTTTATAACACTGAAGCTTTCTTT. This translates into CASSQSVDRGQIFYNTEAFF.

The chain employs TRBV9 and TRBJ2-1; TRBD2 matches 9 bases. J lost 4 bases, V lost 0 bases, and 2 bases had no gene match. This CDR3 has 15 amino acids. Germline CDR1 and CDR2: SGDLS and YYNGEE. DNA of the CDR3: TGTGCCAGCAGCGTAGCAGCGGGGGGATACAATGAGCAGTTCTTC. It yields the protein CASSVAAGGYNEQFF.

The chain uses TRBV5-1 and TRBJ1-2; D is ambiguous. CDR1 and CDR2 from the germline V gene are SGHRS and YFSETQ. The CDR3 has 15 amino acids. Trimming removed 3 bases at V and 1 base at J, with 13 bases between. DNA for the CDR3: TGCGCCAGCAGCTCCCTGAGGAGCGATAACTATGGCTACACCTTC. Residues: CASSSLRSDNYGYTF.

CDR3 sequence (DNA): TGTGCCAGCAGCTTAGGAGGGCTGGGGAACACTGAAGCTTTCTTT. This translates into CASSLGGLGNTEAFF. V usage is TRBV7-3 and J usage is TRBJ1-1, with D unresolved. Germline CDR1 and CDR2: SGHTA and FQGTGA. This CDR3 region has 15 residues. V lost 2 bases, J lost 1 base, and 11 bases lay in between.

This clone was observed a few times. The chain combines TRBV6-2 or TRBV6-3 with TRBJ2-1, with TRBD2 matching 11 bases. Germline V gene lookup returns CDR1 MNHEY and CDR2 SVGEGT. The trim removed 0 bases at V and 4 bases at J, leaving 14 bases unmatched. The CDR3 sequence is 20 residues long. For the CDR3, the DNA is TGTGCCAGCAGTTACTCGGGGCTCATCGCTAGCGGGGGGAAATACAATGAGCAGTTCTTC. Residues: CASSYSGLIASGGKYNEQFF.

The chain's CDR3 is CASSPYWTSEVGTQYF. The CDR3 DNA sequence: TGTGCCAGCAGCCCTTATTGGACTAGCGAGGTAGGGACGCAGTATTTT. V and J are TRBV7-2 and TRBJ2-3; 9 nucleotides match TRBD2. The CDR3 spans 16 residues. Germline CDR1 and CDR2: SGHTA and FQGNSA. The junction had 15 bases not matched to a gene; V was cut back by 5 bases and J by 9 bases.

V gene TRBV25-1 combines with J gene TRBJ1-1, with a tentative D call TRBD1 (5 bases). Germline V CDR1 and CDR2: MGHDK, SYGVNS. Trimming stripped 5 bases from V and 3 bases from J, with 16 bases between. The CDR3 contains 15 residues. CDR3 bases: TGTGCCAGCAGTCCACCGGGGGGGTCGGACACTGAAGCTTTCTTT. Translated: CASSPPGGSDTEAFF. The whole variable domain, filled in from reference TRBV25-1 and TRBJ1-1, reads EADIYQTPRYLVIGTGKKITLECSQTMGHDKMYWYQQDPGMELHLIHYSYGVNSTEKGDLSSESTVSRIRTEHFPLTLESARPSHTSQYLCASSPPGGSDTEAFFGQGTRLTVV.

The chain employs TRBV18 and TRBJ1-2; D is ambiguous. CDR3 length: 14 amino acids. Per the germline V gene, CDR1 is KGHSH and CDR2 is LQKENI. V lost 2 bases, J lost 3 bases, and 10 bases lay in between. The DNA of the CDR3 is TGTGCCAGCTCACCAGCCGACACTTACTATGGCTACACCTTC. As protein: CASSPADTYYGYTF.

The CDR3 protein is CASRKGAGTGELFF. Here the CDR3 DNA reads TGTGCCAGCAGAAAGGGGGCGGGAACCGGGGAGCTGTTTTTT. The chain employs TRBV27 and TRBJ2-2; D is possibly TRBD1 (7 bases). The CDR3 runs 14 residues. In germline, CDR1 is MNHEY, CDR2 SMNVEV (reference sequence). Trimming left V 6 bases short and J 5 bases short, with 13 bases between.

This clone was seen just once. The chain recombines TRBV6-5 with TRBJ2-1, with a possible D match to TRBD1 (6 bases). Germline lookup yields CDR1 MNHEY and CDR2 SVGAGI. The CDR3 has 15 amino acids. V shed 2 bases and J shed 9 bases, with 17 bases lying between them. CDR3 protein: CASSYTETGSGEQFF. The CDR3 nucleotides read TGTGCCAGCAGTTACACCGAAACAGGGAGTGGTGAGCAGTTCTTC.

This chain connects TRBV2 to TRBJ1-1, with D perhaps matching TRBD1 (5 bases). Trimming pared 3 bases from V and 4 bases from J, leaving 12 bases between. Germline CDR1 and CDR2: SNHLY and FYNNEI. This CDR3 spans 14 amino acids. The CDR3 loop reads CASSEGGTGTEAFF. Written as DNA, the CDR3 is TGTGCCAGCAGTGAGGGGGGAACGGGCACTGAAGCTTTCTTT. Drawing the rest from reference TRBV2 and TRBJ1-1, the complete variable domain is EPEVTQTPSHQVTQMGQEVILRCVPISNHLYFYWYRQILGQKVEFLVSFYNNEISEKSEIFDDQFSVERPDGSNFTLKIRSTKLEDSAMYFCASSEGGTGTEAFFGQGTRLTVV.

The rearrangement links TRBV19 to TRBJ1-2, with 8 bases fitting TRBD1. The CDR3 loop spans 16 amino acids. Germline CDR1 reads LNHDA; CDR2 reads SQIVND (reference sequence). The J segment lost 4 bases and the V segment lost 6 bases, leaving 13 bases of the junction unmatched. In DNA form, the CDR3 reads TGTGCCAGTAGGCCAACACAGGGGGGAGAGACCTATGGCTACACCTTC. Amino acid sequence: CASRPTQGGETYGYTF.

V usage is TRBV6-5 and J usage is TRBJ1-3, with no clear D. Germline V CDR1 and CDR2: MNHEY, SVGAGI. This CDR3 region has 16 residues. V was cut by 0 bases and J by 0 bases, with 9 bases left in between. CDR3 protein: CASSYSRPLSGNTIYF. CDR3 nucleotides: TGTGCCAGCAGTTACTCGAGGCCTCTCTCTGGAAACACCATATATTTT.

The gene calls are TRBV27 and TRBJ1-1, with D perhaps matching TRBD1 (5 bases). Between the trimmed V and J ends, which lost 2 bases and 3 bases, there was a span of 13 bases. The CDR3 contains 15 residues. CDR1 and CDR2 from the germline V gene are MNHEY and SMNVEV (reference sequence). CDR3 coding DNA: TGTGCCAGCAGTTTAAGTTGGTGGGGGGACACTGAAGCTTTCTTT. Translation gives CASSLSWWGDTEAFF.

The J gene is TRBJ1-6, the V gene TRBV27; 10 nucleotides match TRBD1. Germline CDR1 reads MNHEY; CDR2 reads SMNVEV (reference sequence). V lost 6 bases to trimming and J lost 9 bases; unmatched junction nucleotides: 2. CDR3 length equals 13 residues. The CDR3: CASRTGGPSPLHF. CDR3 DNA sequence: TGTGCCAGCAGGACAGGGGGCCCTTCACCCCTCCACTTT.

The V gene is TRBV6-2 or TRBV6-3, the J gene TRBJ2-1; maybe TRBD1 (6 bases). The CDR3 totals 15 residues. Per the germline V gene, CDR1 is MNHEY and CDR2 is SVGEGT. V lost 2 bases and J 6 bases, leaving 14 bases between the germline ends. The CDR3 sequence: CASSYPDSRINEQFF. The CDR3 DNA follows: TGTGCCAGCAGTTACCCGGACAGCCGGATCAATGAGCAGTTCTTC.

The CDR3 DNA reads as TGTGCCAGCTTCCGCTCTGGAAACACCATATATTTT. It codes for CASFRSGNTIYF. V and J are TRBV6-5 and TRBJ1-3; the D is unclear. Germline CDR1 and CDR2: MNHEY and SVGAGI. Trimming removed 8 bases from V and 0 bases from J, with 5 bases in between. This CDR3 has 12 residues.

The chain uses TRBV7-2 and TRBJ2-7; tentatively, D is TRBD1 (6 bases). This CDR3 has 16 amino acids. The V gene lost 5 bases and the J gene lost 5 bases, with 22 bases spanning the gap. CDR1 is SGHTA and CDR2 is FQGNSA in the germline V gene. CDR3 DNA sequence: TGTGCCAGCAGCCCGCTTCCCGACAGGCCCCTGGACGAGCAGTACTTC. Its translation: CASSPLPDRPLDEQYF.

The chain employs TRBV5-1 and TRBJ1-6, with 9 bases aligning to TRBD1. This CDR3 is 15 amino acids long. The V gene's germline CDR1 is SGHRS and CDR2 YFSETQ. J gave up 14 bases and V 3 bases, and 12 bases lay outside the gene matches. CDR3 amino acids: CASSSTGQGPLALHF. Written as DNA, the CDR3 is TGCGCCAGCAGCTCGACCGGACAGGGGCCGCTGGCCCTCCACTTT.

The rearrangement links TRBV10-3 to TRBJ2-5; possible D gene TRBD1, 6 bases. This CDR3 spans 16 amino acids. V shed 0 bases and J shed 2 bases, with 13 bases lying between them. Germline-derived CDR1 and CDR2 are ENHRY and SYGVKD. CDR3 residues: CAISESLWTVQETQYF. The CDR3 DNA is TGTGCCATCAGTGAGTCGTTGTGGACAGTACAAGAGACCCAGTACTTC.

The chain couples TRBV6-5 to TRBJ1-6, with 12 nucleotides matching TRBD1. Per the germline V gene, CDR1 is MNHEY and CDR2 is SVGAGI. J lost 11 bases, V lost 2 bases, and 7 bases had no gene match. The CDR3 has 16 amino acids. The CDR3 nucleotides are TGTGCCAGCAGTTACGGCGGGACAGGGGGCGATGCACCCCTCCACTTT. Translated: CASSYGGTGGDAPLHF.

The chain couples TRBV15 to TRBJ1-5; D remains ambiguous. This CDR3 spans 15 amino acids. Trimming shortened V by 1 base and J by 3 bases, and 10 bases separated the two germline ends. Germline V gene sequence: CDR1 LNHNV, CDR2 YYDKDF (reference sequence). CDR3 nucleotide sequence: TGTGCCACCAGCAGAGCCCCCGTCTACAATCAGCCCCAGCATTTT. Its translation: CATSRAPVYNQPQHF.